These 15 T cell receptor beta chains were sequenced from one sample in a study of blood T cell repertoires in COVID-19. TCRdb's copy holds only in-frame clones and misses some; the assay was immunoSEQ multiplex PCR. The repertoire consists of over 200,000 clones, with nearly 90% occurring once and the leading ten covering about 14%. The sample consisted of PBMCs or T cells enriched from blood (not recorded which). The receptors come from a man between 25 and 39 years old who had been exposed to COVID-19.

About this clone: Other DNA sequences in this specimen translate into the identical CDR3. This chain connects TRBV10-3 to TRBJ1-2; D is uncertain. Looked up from germline, CDR1 is ENHRY and CDR2 is SYGVKD. The CDR3 totals 14 residues. V gave up 0 bases and J gave up 1 base, with 6 bases separating them. CDR3 region: CAISESRVNYGYTF. DNA of the CDR3: TGTGCCATCAGTGAGTCAAGAGTTAACTATGGCTACACCTTC.

The rearrangement joins TRBV19 to TRBJ1-5; no clear D gene. The CDR3 sequence is 16 residues long. CDR1 is LNHDA, CDR2 SQIVND, per germline (reference sequence). V was trimmed by 4 bases and J by 3 bases, leaving 16 bases between them. CDR3 DNA: TGTGCCAGTAGTAATGAGAAATGGGCAGTCAATCAGCCCCAGCATTTT. It translates to CASSNEKWAVNQPQHF.

This CDR3 reads CASSSKTSGVNEQFF. CDR3 DNA: TGTGCCAGCAGCTCCAAGACTAGCGGGGTCAATGAGCAGTTCTTC. The genes are TRBV7-3 and TRBJ2-1, with 11 bases lining up with TRBD2. V gave up 4 bases and J gave up 6 bases; unmatched junction bases: 5. This CDR3 region has 15 residues. Germline V gene data show CDR1 as SGHTA and CDR2 as FQGTGA.

The V gene is TRBV2, the J gene TRBJ2-1; the match to TRBD1 covers 8 bases. Unmatched junction bases numbered 5, after V lost 5 bases and J lost 2 bases. This CDR3 spans 15 amino acids. CDR1 SNHLY and CDR2 FYNNEI come from the germline V gene. Here the CDR3 DNA reads TGTGCCAGCAGTCGACAGGGGTCCCCCTACAATGAGCAGTTCTTC. Translated: CASSRQGSPYNEQFF.

The J gene is TRBJ1-6, the V gene TRBV25-1; 7 bases map to TRBD1. V lost 3 bases, J lost 5 bases, and 4 bases stayed unmatched. Germline CDR1 reads MGHDK; CDR2 reads SYGVNS. The CDR3 loop spans 15 amino acids. The CDR3 protein is CASSEFQGDNSPLHF. The CDR3 coding sequence is TGTGCCAGCAGTGAGTTTCAGGGGGATAATTCACCCCTCCACTTT.

This rearrangement joins TRBV7-9 to TRBJ1-1; D possibly corresponds to TRBD1 (6 bases). Germline V gives CDR1 SEHNR, CDR2 FQNEAQ (reference sequence). The CDR3 totals 18 residues. V gave up 5 bases and J gave up 0 bases, with 22 bases separating them. The CDR3 coding sequence is TGTGCCAGCAGCCCATCCTTACCCGGACAGCTCCTGAACACTGAAGCTTTCTTT. It codes for CASSPSLPGQLLNTEAFF.

This clone was detected a few times. The CDR3 coding sequence is TGCGCCAGCAGCCAATTCTCCGGGACAGGCTATGGCTACACCTTC. Protein sequence: CASSQFSGTGYGYTF. J is TRBJ1-2 and V is TRBV4-3, with 8 positions matching TRBD1. Germline CDR1 reads LGHNA; CDR2 reads YSLEER. The V and J ends lost 2 bases and 4 bases, in that order; junction bases with no gene match: 6. This CDR3 is 15 amino acids long.

The chain combines TRBV15 with TRBJ1-4, with D perhaps TRBD1 (5 bases). V lost 5 bases and J lost 8, with 18 bases in between. Germline-derived CDR1 and CDR2 are LNHNV and YYDKDF (reference sequence). The CDR3 runs to 15 residues. In DNA, the CDR3 is TGTGCCACCAGCGTTAGCAGGGCGCGGGGCGAAAAACTGTTTTTT. Residues: CATSVSRARGEKLFF.

The chain carries TRBV19 and TRBJ1-1, with D perhaps matching TRBD1 (5 bases). Per the germline V gene, CDR1 is LNHDA and CDR2 is SQIVND (reference sequence). The CDR3 contains 16 residues. V shed 3 bases and J shed 0 bases, with 14 bases lying between them. The CDR3 coding sequence is TGTGCCAGTAGTATTTACAGGACGGACATGAACACTGAAGCTTTCTTT. It encodes CASSIYRTDMNTEAFF.

J is TRBJ1-2 and V is TRBV30; no reliable D call. Trimming took off 5 bases at V and 8 bases at J, with 18 bases between the two ends. Germline V gene sequence: CDR1 GTSNPN, CDR2 SVGIG (reference sequence). The CDR3 extends over 13 amino acids. This CDR3 reads CAWESGVPWGYTF. As DNA, the CDR3 is TGTGCCTGGGAATCCGGAGTGCCGTGGGGCTACACCTTC.

This clone showed up just a few times. V and J are TRBV7-9 and TRBJ1-1; D is ambiguous. This CDR3 has 13 amino acids. Trimming left V 0 bases short and J 3 bases short, with 5 bases between. Germline V gene sequence: CDR1 SEHNR, CDR2 FQNEAQ (reference sequence). The CDR3 loop is CASSLAEYTEAFF. Here the CDR3 DNA reads TGTGCCAGCAGCTTAGCGGAGTACACTGAAGCTTTCTTT.

This clone was observed a single time. The chain joins TRBV2 to TRBJ2-3; tentatively, D is TRBD2 (5 bases). Germline loops: CDR1 SNHLY, CDR2 FYNNEI. This CDR3 contains 12 residues. V lost 5 bases and J lost 6, with 9 bases in between. The CDR3 sequence: CASSQLVDTQYF. The DNA of the CDR3 is TGTGCCAGCAGTCAACTAGTGGATACGCAGTATTTT.

The V and J genes are TRBV7-2 and TRBJ1-2, with a possible D match to TRBD1 (5 bases). This CDR3 has 17 residues. The germline V gene has CDR1 SGHTA and CDR2 FQGNSA. Trimming shortened V by 5 bases and J by 3 bases, and 22 bases separated the two germline ends. CDR3 nucleotide sequence: TGTGCCAGCAGCCCGAAGGGTGGAGGGGCGTACTACTATGGCTACACCTTC. It translates to CASSPKGGGAYYYGYTF.

The rearrangement joins TRBV7-9 to TRBJ1-1; D possibly corresponds to TRBD1 (5 bases). V was cut by 5 bases and J by 1 base, with 8 bases left in between. CDR1 is SEHNR and CDR2 is FQNEAQ in the germline V gene (reference sequence). The CDR3 is 13 amino acids. The CDR3 protein is CASSRTPNTEAFF. CDR3 coding DNA: TGTGCCAGCAGCCGGACACCGAACACTGAAGCTTTCTTT.

V usage is TRBV13 and J usage is TRBJ2-3; D perhaps matches TRBD1 (6 bases). The length of the CDR3 is 13 residues. The germline V gene encodes CDR1 PRHDT and CDR2 FYEKMQ (reference sequence). V lost 5 bases and J 4 bases, leaving 10 bases between the germline ends. The CDR3 nucleotides are TGTGCCAGCAGCCGACAGGTTGCAGATACGCAGTATTTT. This sequence encodes CASSRQVADTQYF.